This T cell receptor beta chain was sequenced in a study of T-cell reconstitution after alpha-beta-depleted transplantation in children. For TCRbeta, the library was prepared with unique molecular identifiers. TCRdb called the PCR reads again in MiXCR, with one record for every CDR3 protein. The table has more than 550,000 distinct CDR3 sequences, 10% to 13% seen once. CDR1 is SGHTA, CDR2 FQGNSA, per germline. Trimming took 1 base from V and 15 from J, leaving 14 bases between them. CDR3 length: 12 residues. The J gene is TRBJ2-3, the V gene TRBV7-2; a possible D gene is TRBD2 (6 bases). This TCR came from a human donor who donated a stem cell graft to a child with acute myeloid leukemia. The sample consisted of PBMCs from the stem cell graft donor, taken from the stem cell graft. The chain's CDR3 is CASSLGGDHFYF. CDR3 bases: TGTGCCAGCAGCTTAGGGGGGGACCACTTTTATTTT.